Described below is a single T cell receptor (beta chain) sequence and its context. Other nucleotide sequences in the sample specify the same CDR3. This sample was taken from a study of blood T cell repertoires in COVID-19. Study context: Some COVID-19 samples were acute and others convalescent; all came from the United States, Italy and Spain.

CDR1 is MDHEN and CDR2 is SYDVKM in the germline V gene. Deletions cut 7 bases from V and 1 base from J, with 5 bases between. There are 12 residues in the CDR3. Seattle's cohort entered during active infection and was followed longitudinally. Data came from immunoSEQ multiplex PCR; TCRdb stores just in-frame clones and leaves some out. The data contain 250,000 to 350,000 clones, about 81% of them singletons. This chain connects TRBV28 to TRBJ1-5, with D hard to call. Sequencing was done on a sample of peripheral blood. This receptor was obtained from a human donor with COVID-19, enrolled during active disease. The donor label of this sample is uncertain. CDR3 protein: CASTRSNQPQHF. The DNA of the CDR3 is TGTGCCAGCACCAGAAGCAATCAGCCCCAGCATTTT.